Shown below are 18 T cell receptor beta chains from a single sample sequenced in a study of naive and memory T cell subsets. Alpha and beta constant region primers primed reverse transcription for blood and skin samples. TCRdb ran MiXCR on the 5' RACE reads and lists one entry per CDR3 protein. The table records more than 25,000 distinct CDR3 sequences, under 30% of them present only once. Whole-blood samples were roughly 2.7 ml of peripheral blood from healthy adult volunteers. The receptors were gathered from a female donor in good health.

The chain recombines TRBV12-3 or TRBV12-4 with TRBJ1-6, with D possibly TRBD1 on 5 matching bases. This CDR3 is built from 13 residues. V shed 6 bases and J shed 11 bases, with 14 bases lying between them. CDR3 residues: CASRTSGGAPLHF. CDR3 coding DNA: TGTGCCAGCAGGACGTCGGGGGGTGCACCCCTCCACTTT.

V usage is TRBV6-2 or TRBV6-3 and J usage is TRBJ2-7; D ambiguous. CDR1 is MNHEY, CDR2 SVGEGT, per germline. V gave up 6 bases and J gave up 5 bases, with 11 bases separating them. This CDR3 spans 12 amino acids. The CDR3 is CASRDPKDEQYF. CDR3 bases: TGTGCCAGCAGGGACCCAAAGGACGAGCAGTACTTC.

This chain uses TRBV5-6 with TRBJ1-5; D ambiguous. The ends were cut back, 6 bases at V and 6 bases at J, with 13 bases in the middle. The CDR3 consists of 13 residues. From germline, CDR1 is SGHDT and CDR2 YYEEEE. Here the CDR3 DNA reads TGTGCCAGCACAGCGTGGGGAGTTCAGCCCCAGCATTTT. It specifies CASTAWGVQPQHF.

This clonotype was detected only a few times. The rearrangement links TRBV20-1 to TRBJ2-7, with TRBD2 matching 12 bases. There are 15 residues in the CDR3. CDR1 is DFQATT, CDR2 SNEGSKA, per germline (reference sequence). The V and J ends lost 3 bases and 6 bases, in that order; junction bases with no gene match: 9. This chain's CDR3 is CSARSKTSGSAEQYF. Written as DNA, the CDR3 is TGCAGTGCTAGGTCGAAGACTAGCGGGAGCGCCGAGCAGTACTTC.

The chain has TRBV20-1 and TRBJ2-2; TRBD2 might be the D (5 bases). Germline CDR1 DFQATT, CDR2 SNEGSKA (reference sequence). Trimming took off 4 bases at V and 4 bases at J, with 10 bases between the two ends. CDR3 length: 13 amino acids. The CDR3 DNA reads as TGCAGTGCTAATCGGGGTCGCACCGGGGAGCTGTTTTTT. It yields the protein CSANRGRTGELFF.

This clonotype was picked up a small number of times. The chain joins TRBV4-3 to TRBJ1-2, with TRBD1 matching 8 bases. The germline CDR1 and CDR2 sequences are LGHNA and YSLEER. V was clipped by 0 bases and J by 6 bases; unmatched bases: 9. The CDR3 is 16 residues long. Here the CDR3 DNA reads TGCGCCAGCAGCCAAGATTTGGAGGGGGACAGGAATGGCTACACCTTC. Amino acid sequence: CASSQDLEGDRNGYTF.

Concerning this clonotype itself: One end of the junction is discordant with germline, which a read error may explain. The chain joins TRBV29-1 to TRBJ1-5; D possibly corresponds to TRBD1 (5 bases). CDR3 length: 12 residues. The germline V gene encodes CDR1 SQVTM and CDR2 ANQGSEA. The DNA of the CDR3 is TGCGGCGTTCGGGGGAGCAATCAGCCCCAGCATTTT. It is translated as CGVRGSNQPQHF.

The rearrangement links TRBV29-1 to TRBJ2-5; weak D call: TRBD1 (6 bases). The V end lost 3 bases, the J end lost 5 bases, and 10 bases lay between the germline ends. The CDR3 is 12 residues long. The germline V gene has CDR1 SQVTM and CDR2 ANQGSEA. The CDR3 loop reads CSVDQGMETQYF. CDR3 nucleotides: TGCAGCGTTGATCAGGGGATGGAGACCCAGTACTTC.

This clonotype was detected ten times or more. The chain employs TRBV6-5 and TRBJ2-6; D might be TRBD1 (6 bases). The CDR3 runs to 15 residues. With 7 bases removed from V and 4 bases from J, the gap between germline ends came to 14 bases. The V gene's germline CDR1 is MNHEY and CDR2 SVGAGI. The CDR3 sequence is CASTSRGAGANVLTF. The CDR3 DNA reads as TGTGCCAGCACTAGCAGGGGAGCCGGGGCCAACGTCCTGACTTTC.

This clonotype was counted many times. J is TRBJ1-2 and V is TRBV20-1; no clear D gene. Germline V gene lookup returns CDR1 DFQATT and CDR2 SNEGSKA (reference sequence). CDR3 size: 12 residues. V lost 6 bases, J lost 7 bases, and 15 bases lay in between. The CDR3 DNA is TGCAGTGCCACCCCCGGTTTTGCTGGCTACACCTTC. It is translated as CSATPGFAGYTF.

The V call is TRBV6-5, the J call TRBJ1-1; D may be TRBD1 (5 bases). CDR1 MNHEY and CDR2 SVGAGI come from the germline V gene. CDR3 length: 16 residues. The V end lost 6 bases, the J end lost 1 base, and 18 bases lay between the germline ends. CDR3 amino acids: CASSHTPGTWNTEAFF. The CDR3 bases are TGTGCCAGCAGCCATACGCCCGGGACGTGGAACACTGAAGCTTTCTTT.

This sequence joins TRBV7-2 and TRBJ2-7; no firm D call. In germline, CDR1 is SGHTA, CDR2 FQGNSA. The CDR3 sequence is 15 residues long. The ends were cut back, 1 base at V and 1 base at J, with 11 bases in the middle. The CDR3 DNA reads as TGTGCCAGCAGCTTAGGTCCCGGGCGGTCCTACGAGCAGTACTTC. Residues: CASSLGPGRSYEQYF.

This clonotype was found a few times. The rearrangement joins TRBV6-6 to TRBJ1-5; D gene ambiguous. The V gene lost 2 bases and the J gene lost 4 bases, with 15 bases spanning the gap. The length of the CDR3 is 16 residues. Germline CDR1 is MNHNY and CDR2 is SVGAGI (reference sequence). For the CDR3, the DNA is TGTGCCAGCAGTTACGGCTCCACAAACCTAAATCAGCCCCAGCATTTT. Translated: CASSYGSTNLNQPQHF.

The sample holds many counts of this clonotype. CDR3 loop: CASSSRHGGYTF. The CDR3 DNA follows: TGTGCCAGCAGTTCAAGACACGGTGGCTACACCTTC. V usage is TRBV6-5 and J usage is TRBJ1-2, with D unclear. Germline V gene sequence: CDR1 MNHEY, CDR2 SVGAGI. Trimming left V 4 bases short and J 7 bases short, with 10 bases between. This CDR3 region has 12 residues.

The sample holds many counts of this clonotype. This sequence joins TRBV11-2 and TRBJ2-3; TRBD2 matches at 15 bases. The CDR3 has 18 amino acids. Germline-derived CDR1 and CDR2 are SGHAT and FQNNGV. V lost 3 bases and J lost 0; bases outside the gene matches: 4. The CDR3 loop reads CASSFGLAGGWSTDTQYF. Written as DNA, the CDR3 is TGTGCCAGCAGCTTTGGACTAGCGGGGGGGTGGAGCACAGATACGCAGTATTTT.

The chain links TRBV9 to TRBJ1-2; tentative D call: TRBD1 (6 bases). This CDR3 is built from 14 residues. The V end lost 4 bases, the J end lost 8 bases, and 18 bases lay between the germline ends. Germline CDR1 SGDLS, CDR2 YYNGEE. The CDR3 nucleotides read TGTGCCAGCAGCCCCACCCCAGGGGAGGTAGGCTACACCTTC. This codes for CASSPTPGEVGYTF.

This clonotype is categorized as medium-sized (0.01 to 0.1%). The chain is built from TRBV18 and TRBJ1-1; D unresolved. Per germline, CDR1 KGHSH and CDR2 LQKENI. CDR3 length equals 14 residues. Between the trimmed V and J ends, which lost 5 bases and 0 bases, there was a span of 10 bases. CDR3 amino acids: CASSKLHLNTEAFF. For the CDR3, the DNA is TGTGCCAGCTCAAAGCTTCATCTGAACACTGAAGCTTTCTTT.

This sequence joins TRBV6-2 or TRBV6-3 and TRBJ2-7; weak D call: TRBD2 (5 bases). This CDR3 has 15 amino acids. CDR1 and CDR2 (germline): MNHEY, SVGEGT. The germline V and J ends were trimmed by 5 bases and 6 bases, with 20 bases remaining between them. The CDR3 here is CASSNLLGSVREQYF. CDR3 nucleotides: TGTGCCAGCAGTAACCTACTAGGAAGTGTCCGCGAGCAGTACTTC.